This T cell receptor (beta chain) was found in a study of sequential checkpoint blockade in melanoma. Study at large: Maintenance nivolumab came after either treatment sequence.

The method was immunoSEQ multiplex PCR; TCRdb's version includes in-frame clones alone and lacks a portion of them. Counted here are about 40,000 clones, 86% occurring once; the ten biggest clones make up more than 10%. CDR1 and CDR2 (germline): DFQATT, SNEGSKA (reference sequence). This CDR3 region has 10 residues. Treatment reported: randomized to nivolumab then ipilimumab (arm A) or the reverse (arm B). DNA-damaging chemotherapy had not been given to any patient beforehand. Live CD3+CD8+ CD19− CD56− cells were sorted from PBMCs. V is TRBV20-1 and J is TRBJ1-1; TRBD1 is a possible D gene (5 bases). The sequence was obtained from a human donor with melanoma. The source material was CD8+ T cells sorted from blood (inferred from file names), sampled from a patient given nivolumab and ipilimumab in sequence. CDR3 residues: CTSPQGKAFF. CDR3 DNA: TGCACCAGCCCGCAGGGTAAAGCTTTCTTT.